Included here is one T cell receptor (beta chain) sequence, with context. Trimming took off 1 base at V and 0 bases at J, with 7 bases between the two ends. This CDR3 contains 14 residues. Germline V gene lookup returns CDR1 SGHRS and CDR2 YFSETQ. The data stem from a study of blood T cell repertoires in COVID-19. The wider study: Samples of COVID-19 (acute and convalescent) were obtained from the United States, Italy and Spain. In each case, the material was cDNA or gDNA derived from T cells, B-cell-depleted T cells, or PBMCs.

Per the study methods: Estimates of nucleated cell counts were drawn from the amplification of reference gene primers. Sequencing used immunoSEQ multiplex PCR; TCRdb keeps in-frame clones, though not all of them. The V and J calls and the clone size are those of that table, but D and trimming were determined from the DNA. This table has around 80,000 clones, 60% to 75% appearing once. The rearrangement joins TRBV5-1 to TRBJ1-1; no definite D call. This receptor was taken from a man aged 50 or older with active or convalescent COVID-19. The sample comprised peripheral blood. As DNA, the CDR3 is TGCGCCAGCAGCTTGAAGGAGATGAACACTGAAGCTTTCTTT. Translation gives CASSLKEMNTEAFF.